This entry features one TCR beta chain sequence. What it recognizes is unknown. This entry belongs to a study of human T cells and chemical hapten exposure. Study findings and constraints: Patch test score was positively correlated with the counts of TCRs that had expanded at PT1.

Via MiXCR, TCRdb re-called the RACE reads, giving one row per CDR3 protein. The sample lists approximately 92,000 distinct CDR3 sequences, about an eighth occurring once. The CDR3 totals 13 residues. The J segment lost 5 bases and the V segment lost 9 bases, leaving 5 bases of the junction unmatched. The germline V gene encodes CDR1 ENHRY and CDR2 SYGVKD. Time point described: patch test 2, 6 weeks after DPC sensitization. As for treatment: therapeutic diphenylcyclopropenone sensitization with weekly scalp DPC. The receptor's source is a woman aged 40 to 49 with alopecia areata. Some clones in this sample may be carry-over from other donors' samples. This sequence joins TRBV10-3 and TRBJ2-5; 11 bases fit TRBD1. The source material was whole blood, sampled in connection with sensitization to the hapten diphenylcyclopropenone (DPC). CDR3 bases: TGTGCCATAAGGACAGGGGGCACGGAGACCCAGTACTTC. Its translation is CAIRTGGTETQYF.